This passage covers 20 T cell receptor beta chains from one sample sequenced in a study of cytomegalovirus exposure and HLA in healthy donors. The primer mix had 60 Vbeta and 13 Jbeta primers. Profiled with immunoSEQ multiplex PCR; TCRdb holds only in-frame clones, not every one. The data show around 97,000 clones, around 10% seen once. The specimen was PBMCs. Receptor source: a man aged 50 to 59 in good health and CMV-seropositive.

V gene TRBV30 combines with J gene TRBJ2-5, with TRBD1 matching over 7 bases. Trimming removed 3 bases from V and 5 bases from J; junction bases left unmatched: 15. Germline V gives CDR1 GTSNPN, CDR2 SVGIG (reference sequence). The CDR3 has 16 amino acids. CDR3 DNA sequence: TGTGCCTGGAGAGCTTACTCGACAGGGATCAGGGAGACCCAGTACTTC. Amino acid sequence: CAWRAYSTGIRETQYF.

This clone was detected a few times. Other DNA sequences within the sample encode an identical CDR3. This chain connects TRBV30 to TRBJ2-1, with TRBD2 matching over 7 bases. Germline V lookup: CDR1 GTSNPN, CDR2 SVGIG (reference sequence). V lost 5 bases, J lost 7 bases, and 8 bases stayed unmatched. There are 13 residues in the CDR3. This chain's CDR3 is CAWASGGSNEQFF. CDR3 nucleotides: TGTGCCTGGGCTTCCGGGGGGAGTAATGAGCAGTTCTTC.

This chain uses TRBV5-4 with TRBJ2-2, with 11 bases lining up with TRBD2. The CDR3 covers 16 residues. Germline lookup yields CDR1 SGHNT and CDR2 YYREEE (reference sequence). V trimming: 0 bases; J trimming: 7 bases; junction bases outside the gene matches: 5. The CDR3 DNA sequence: TGTGCCAGCAGCTTGGAACTAGCGGGAGCTAACGGGGAGCTGTTTTTT. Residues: CASSLELAGANGELFF. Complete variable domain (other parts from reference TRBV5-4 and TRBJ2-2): ETGVTQSPTHLIKTRGQQVTLRCSSQSGHNTVSWYQQALGQGPQFIFQYYREEENGRGNFPPRFSGLQFPNYSSELNVNALELDDSALYLCASSLELAGANGELFFGEGSRLTVL.

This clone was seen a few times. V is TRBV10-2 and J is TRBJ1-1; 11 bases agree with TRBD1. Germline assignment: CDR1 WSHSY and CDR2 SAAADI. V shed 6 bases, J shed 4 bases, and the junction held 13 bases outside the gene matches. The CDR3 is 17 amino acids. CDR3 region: CASSGQGAPKSSTEAFF. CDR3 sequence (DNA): TGCGCCAGCAGCGGACAGGGGGCCCCGAAATCGTCCACTGAAGCTTTCTTT.

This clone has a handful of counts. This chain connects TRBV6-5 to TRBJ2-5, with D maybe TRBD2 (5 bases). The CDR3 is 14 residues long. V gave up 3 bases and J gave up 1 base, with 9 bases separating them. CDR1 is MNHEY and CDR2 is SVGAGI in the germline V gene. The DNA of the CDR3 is TGTGCCAGCAGTTATGCGGGTCTCCAAGAGACCCAGTACTTC. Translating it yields CASSYAGLQETQYF.

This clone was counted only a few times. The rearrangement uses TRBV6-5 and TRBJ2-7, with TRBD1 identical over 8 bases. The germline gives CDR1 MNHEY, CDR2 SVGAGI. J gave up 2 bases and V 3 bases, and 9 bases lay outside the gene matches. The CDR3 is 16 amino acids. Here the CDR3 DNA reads TGTGCCAGCAGTTATTCTGGACAGGGTTTCCCCTACGAGCAGTACTTC. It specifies CASSYSGQGFPYEQYF.

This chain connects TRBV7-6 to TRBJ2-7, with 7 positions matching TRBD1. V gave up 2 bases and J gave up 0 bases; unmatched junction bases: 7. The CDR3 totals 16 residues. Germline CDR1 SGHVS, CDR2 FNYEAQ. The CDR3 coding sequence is TGTGCCAGCAGCTTAACCGGGACAGTGGGCTCCTACGAGCAGTACTTC. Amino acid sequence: CASSLTGTVGSYEQYF. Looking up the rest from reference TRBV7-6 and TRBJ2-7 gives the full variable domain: GAGVSQSPRYKVTKRGQDVALRCDPISGHVSLYWYRQALGQGPEFLTYFNYEAQQDKSGLPNDRFSAERPEGSISTLTIQRTEQRDSAMYRCASSLTGTVGSYEQYFGPGTRLTVT.

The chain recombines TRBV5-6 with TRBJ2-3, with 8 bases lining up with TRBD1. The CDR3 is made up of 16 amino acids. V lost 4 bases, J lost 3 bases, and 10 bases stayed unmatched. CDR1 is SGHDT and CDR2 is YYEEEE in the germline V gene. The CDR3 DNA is TGTGCCAGCAGCCCTCAGGGACAGGAACGTACAGATACGCAGTATTTT. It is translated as CASSPQGQERTDTQYF.

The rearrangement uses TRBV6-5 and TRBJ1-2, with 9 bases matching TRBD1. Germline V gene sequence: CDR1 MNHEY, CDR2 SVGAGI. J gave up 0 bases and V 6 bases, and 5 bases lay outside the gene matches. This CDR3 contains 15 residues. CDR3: CASSPRTGANYGYTF. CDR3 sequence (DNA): TGTGCCAGCAGCCCTAGGACAGGGGCTAACTATGGCTACACCTTC.

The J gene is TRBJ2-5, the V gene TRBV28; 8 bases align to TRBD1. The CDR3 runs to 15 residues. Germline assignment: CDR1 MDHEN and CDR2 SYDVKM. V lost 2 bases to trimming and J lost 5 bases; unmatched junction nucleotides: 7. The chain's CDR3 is CASSLAAGGRETQYF. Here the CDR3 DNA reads TGTGCCAGCAGTTTAGCGGCAGGGGGCCGCGAGACCCAGTACTTC.

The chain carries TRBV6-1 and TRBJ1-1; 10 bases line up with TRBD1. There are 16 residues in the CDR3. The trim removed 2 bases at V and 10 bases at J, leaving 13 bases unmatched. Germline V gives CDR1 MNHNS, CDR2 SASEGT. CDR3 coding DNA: TGTGCCAGCAGTGAACCCGGCGGACAGGGGGGGCTCGGAGCTTTCTTT. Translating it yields CASSEPGGQGGLGAFF.

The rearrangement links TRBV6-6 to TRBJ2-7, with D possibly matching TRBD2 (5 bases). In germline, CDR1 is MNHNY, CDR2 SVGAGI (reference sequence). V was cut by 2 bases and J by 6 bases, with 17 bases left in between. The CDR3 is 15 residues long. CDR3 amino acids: CASSYGVPPRGEQYF. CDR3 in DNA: TGTGCCAGCAGTTACGGGGTGCCACCCCGGGGCGAGCAGTACTTC.

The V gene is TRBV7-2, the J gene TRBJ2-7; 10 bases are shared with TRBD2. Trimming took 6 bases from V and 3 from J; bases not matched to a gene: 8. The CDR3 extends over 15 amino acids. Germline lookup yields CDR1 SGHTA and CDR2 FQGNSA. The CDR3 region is CASSPGLAVLYEQYF. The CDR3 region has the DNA TGTGCCAGCAGTCCTGGACTAGCGGTCCTCTACGAGCAGTACTTC.

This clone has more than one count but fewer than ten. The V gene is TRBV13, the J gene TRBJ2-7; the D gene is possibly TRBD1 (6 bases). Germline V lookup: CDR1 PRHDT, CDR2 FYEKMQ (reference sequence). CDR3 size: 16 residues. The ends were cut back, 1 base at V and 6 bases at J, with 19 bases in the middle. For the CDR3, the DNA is TGTGCCAGCAGCTTAGCCCTCCTTCCCGGACAGACCGAGCAGTACTTC. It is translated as CASSLALLPGQTEQYF.

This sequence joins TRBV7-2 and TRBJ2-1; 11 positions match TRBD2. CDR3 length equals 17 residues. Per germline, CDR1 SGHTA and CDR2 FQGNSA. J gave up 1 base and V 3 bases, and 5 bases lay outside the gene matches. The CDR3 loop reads CASSLERTSGSYNEQFF. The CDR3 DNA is TGTGCCAGCAGCTTGGAAAGGACTAGCGGGTCCTACAATGAGCAGTTCTTC.

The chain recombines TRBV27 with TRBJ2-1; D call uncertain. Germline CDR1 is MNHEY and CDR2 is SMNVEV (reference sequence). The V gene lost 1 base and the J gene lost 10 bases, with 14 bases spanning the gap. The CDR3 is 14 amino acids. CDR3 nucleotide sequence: TGTGCCAGCAGTTTATTGGGCTCGCGAGACGAGCAGTTCTTC. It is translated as CASSLLGSRDEQFF.

The CDR3, as DNA: TGTGCCAGCAGCCAAGGCGCGGGCTTTCAGGGGGCGGATGGCTACACCTTC. It specifies CASSQGAGFQGADGYTF. The chain joins TRBV4-2 to TRBJ1-2; 8 nucleotides line up with TRBD1. V dropped 1 base and J dropped 6; count of bases not matched to a gene: 13. This CDR3 contains 17 residues. Looked up from germline, CDR1 is LGHNA and CDR2 is YNFKEQ.

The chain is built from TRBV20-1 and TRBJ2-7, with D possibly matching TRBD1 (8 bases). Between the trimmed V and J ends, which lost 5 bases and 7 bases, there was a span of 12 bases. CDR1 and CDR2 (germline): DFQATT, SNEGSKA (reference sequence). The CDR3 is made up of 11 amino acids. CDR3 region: CSAYRGGEQYF. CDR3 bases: TGCAGTGCTTACAGGGGGGGGGAGCAGTACTTC.

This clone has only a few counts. CDR3 DNA sequence: TGTGCCAGCAGTACTGGGACTAGTTTTCAAGAGACCCAGTACTTC. It encodes CASSTGTSFQETQYF. This chain uses TRBV2 with TRBJ2-5, with 8 bases that match TRBD2. CDR3 length: 15 residues. Germline V gene sequence: CDR1 SNHLY, CDR2 FYNNEI. J was trimmed by 2 bases and V by 5 bases; bases with no gene match: 7.

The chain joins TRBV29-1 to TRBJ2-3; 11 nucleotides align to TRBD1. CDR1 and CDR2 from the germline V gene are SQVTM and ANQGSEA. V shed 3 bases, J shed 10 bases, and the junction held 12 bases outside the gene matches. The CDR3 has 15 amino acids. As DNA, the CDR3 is TGCAGCGTTGACCAACCCGGGACAGGGGGTAGGTCGCAGTATTTT. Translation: CSVDQPGTGGRSQYF.